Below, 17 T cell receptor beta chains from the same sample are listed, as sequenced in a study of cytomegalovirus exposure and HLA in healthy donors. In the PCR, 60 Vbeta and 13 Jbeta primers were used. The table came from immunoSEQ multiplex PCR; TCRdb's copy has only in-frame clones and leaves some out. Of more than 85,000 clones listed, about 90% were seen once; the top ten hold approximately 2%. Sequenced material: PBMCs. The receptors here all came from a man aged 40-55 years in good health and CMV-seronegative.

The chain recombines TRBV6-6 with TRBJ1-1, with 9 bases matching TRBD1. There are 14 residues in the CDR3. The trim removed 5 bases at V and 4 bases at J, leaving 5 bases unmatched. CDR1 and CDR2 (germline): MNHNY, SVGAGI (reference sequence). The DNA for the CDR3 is TGTGCCAGCAGTCCCACAGGGGGCTTCACTGAAGCTTTCTTT. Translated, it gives CASSPTGGFTEAFF.

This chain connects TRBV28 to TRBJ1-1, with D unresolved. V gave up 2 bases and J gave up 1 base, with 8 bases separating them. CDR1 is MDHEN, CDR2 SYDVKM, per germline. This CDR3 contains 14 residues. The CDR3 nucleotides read TGTGCCAGCAGTTTAGTGGGGAGGAACACTGAAGCTTTCTTT. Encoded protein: CASSLVGRNTEAFF.

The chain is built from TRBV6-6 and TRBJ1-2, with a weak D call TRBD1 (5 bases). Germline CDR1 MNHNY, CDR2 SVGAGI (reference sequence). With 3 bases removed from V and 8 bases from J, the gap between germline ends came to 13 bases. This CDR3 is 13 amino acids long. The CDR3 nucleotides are TGTGCCAGCAGTTATCTGGGGGAGGAAGGCTACACCTTC. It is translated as CASSYLGEEGYTF.

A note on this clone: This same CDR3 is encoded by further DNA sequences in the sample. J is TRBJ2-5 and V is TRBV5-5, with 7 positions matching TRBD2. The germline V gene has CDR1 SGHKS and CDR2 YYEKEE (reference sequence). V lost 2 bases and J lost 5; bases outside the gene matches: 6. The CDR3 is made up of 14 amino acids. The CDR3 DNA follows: TGTGCCAGCAGCTTAGGGCAGGGAGGGGAGACCCAGTACTTC. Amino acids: CASSLGQGGETQYF. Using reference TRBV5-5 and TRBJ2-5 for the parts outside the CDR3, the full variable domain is DAGVTQSPTHLIKTRGQQVTLRCSPISGHKSVSWYQQVLGQGPQFIFQYYEKEERGRGNFPDRFSARQFPNYSSELNVNALLLGDSALYLCASSLGQGGETQYFGPGTRLLVL.

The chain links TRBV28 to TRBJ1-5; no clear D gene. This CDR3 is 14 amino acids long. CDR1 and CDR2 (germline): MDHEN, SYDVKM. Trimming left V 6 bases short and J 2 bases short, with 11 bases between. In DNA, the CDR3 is TGTGCCAGCAGCCTAAGGGAGGGCAATCAGCCCCAGCATTTT. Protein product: CASSLREGNQPQHF.

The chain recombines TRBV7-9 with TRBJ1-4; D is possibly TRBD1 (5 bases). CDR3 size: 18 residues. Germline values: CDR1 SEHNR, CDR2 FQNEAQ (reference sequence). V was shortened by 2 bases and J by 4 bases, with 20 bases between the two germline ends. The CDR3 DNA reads TGTGCCAGCAGCTTATCCCTCACCACGGGACTCCGTAATGAAAAACTGTTTTTT. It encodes CASSLSLTTGLRNEKLFF.

This CDR3 is CASSLDGRANSPLHF. In nucleotides, the CDR3 is TGCGCCAGCAGCTTGGACGGCAGGGCCAATTCACCCCTCCACTTT. The V and J genes are TRBV5-1 and TRBJ1-6; tentative D call: TRBD1 (5 bases). Per the germline V gene, CDR1 is SGHRS and CDR2 is YFSETQ. The CDR3 runs to 15 residues. Trimming shortened V by 0 bases and J by 7 bases, and 11 bases separated the two germline ends. Together with reference TRBV5-1 and TRBJ1-6, the CDR3 gives the full variable domain: KAGVTQTPRYLIKTRGQQVTLSCSPISGHRSVSWYQQTPGQGLQFLFEYFSETQRNKGNFPGRFSGRQFSNSRSEMNVSTLELGDSALYLCASSLDGRANSPLHFGNGTRLTVT.

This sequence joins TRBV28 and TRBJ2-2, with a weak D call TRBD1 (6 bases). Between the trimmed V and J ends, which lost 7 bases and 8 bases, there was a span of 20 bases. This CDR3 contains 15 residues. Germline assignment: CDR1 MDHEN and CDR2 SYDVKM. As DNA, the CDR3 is TGTGCCAGCAATAGCCCCCCAGGGGAGAGGGGGGAGCTGTTTTTT. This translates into CASNSPPGERGELFF.

The CDR3 reads CASSLDRGNSNQPQHF. As DNA, the CDR3 is TGTGCCAGCAGTCTGGACAGGGGGAATAGCAATCAGCCCCAGCATTTT. V and J are TRBV6-6 and TRBJ1-5; 10 bases are shared with TRBD1. The CDR3 runs to 16 residues. Germline V gives CDR1 MNHNY, CDR2 SVGAGI (reference sequence). Germline trimming cut 5 bases from V and 0 bases from J; bases unmatched to any gene: 4.

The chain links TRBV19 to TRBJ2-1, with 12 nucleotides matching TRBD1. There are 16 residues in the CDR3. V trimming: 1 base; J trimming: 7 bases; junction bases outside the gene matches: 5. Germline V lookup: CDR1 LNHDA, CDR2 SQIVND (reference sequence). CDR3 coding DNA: TGTGCCAGTAGTATAGCGCGGGACAGGGGGCAAAATGAGCAGTTCTTC. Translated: CASSIARDRGQNEQFF.

The CDR3 reads CASSLRGGETQYF. The CDR3 nucleotides read TGTGCCAGCAGCTTGCGCGGAGGCGAGACCCAGTACTTC. This rearrangement joins TRBV5-4 to TRBJ2-5, with D tentatively TRBD2 (5 bases). The CDR3 has 13 amino acids. V was shortened by 1 base and J by 5 bases, with 9 bases between the two germline ends. Germline CDR1 reads SGHNT; CDR2 reads YYREEE (reference sequence).

The CDR3 loop reads CASSSSGPSGANVLTF. The CDR3 region has the DNA TGTGCCAGCAGTTCCAGCGGGCCATCTGGGGCCAACGTCCTGACTTTC. This chain connects TRBV7-9 to TRBJ2-6; D is possibly TRBD2 (6 bases). CDR1 and CDR2 (germline): SEHNR, FQNEAQ (reference sequence). Deletions cut 6 bases from V and 1 base from J, with 13 bases between. The CDR3 is 16 amino acids.

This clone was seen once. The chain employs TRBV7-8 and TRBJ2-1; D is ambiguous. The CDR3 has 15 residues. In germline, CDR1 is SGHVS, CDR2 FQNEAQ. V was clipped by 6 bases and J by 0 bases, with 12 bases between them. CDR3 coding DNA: TGTGCCAGCAGACCTGCCCCGGGCTCCTACAATGAGCAGTTCTTC. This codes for CASRPAPGSYNEQFF.

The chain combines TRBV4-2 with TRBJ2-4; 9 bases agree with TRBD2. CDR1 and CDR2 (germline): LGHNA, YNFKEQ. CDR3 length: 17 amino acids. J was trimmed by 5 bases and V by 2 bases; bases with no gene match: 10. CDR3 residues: CASSQPAGGLLENIQYF. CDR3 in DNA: TGTGCCAGCAGCCAACCCGCGGGGGGGCTCCTCGAAAACATTCAGTACTTC.

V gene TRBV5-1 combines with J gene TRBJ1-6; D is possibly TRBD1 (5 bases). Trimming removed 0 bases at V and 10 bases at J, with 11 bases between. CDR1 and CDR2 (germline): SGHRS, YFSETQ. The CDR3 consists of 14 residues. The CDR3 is CASSLAGIPSPLHF. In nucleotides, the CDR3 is TGCGCCAGCAGCTTGGCAGGGATCCCCTCACCCCTCCACTTT.

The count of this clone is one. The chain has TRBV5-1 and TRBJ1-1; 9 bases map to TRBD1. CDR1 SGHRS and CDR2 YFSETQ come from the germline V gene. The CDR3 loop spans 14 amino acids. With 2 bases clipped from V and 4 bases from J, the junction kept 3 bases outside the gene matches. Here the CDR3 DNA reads TGCGCCAGCAGCTTACAGGGGGCGGTCACTGAAGCTTTCTTT. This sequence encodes CASSLQGAVTEAFF.

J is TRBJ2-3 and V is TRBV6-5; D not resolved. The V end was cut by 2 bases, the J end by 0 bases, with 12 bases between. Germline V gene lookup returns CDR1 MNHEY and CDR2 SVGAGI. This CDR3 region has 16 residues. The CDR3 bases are TGTGCCAGCAGTTACGGTCCAGAAAAAAGCACAGATACGCAGTATTTT. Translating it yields CASSYGPEKSTDTQYF.